This T cell receptor beta chain was retrieved from a study of T cells after yellow fever vaccination. Study details: Libraries from low-cell-number fractions were prepared with the SMART-Seq v4 Ultra Low Input RNA kit.

From germline, CDR1 is SGHTA and CDR2 FQGTGA. Deletions cut 5 bases from V and 7 bases from J, with 14 bases between. The CDR3 has 13 residues. This clonotype was detected many times. Its antigen is not known. TCRdb fed the 5' RACE reads into MiXCR, producing one record per CDR3 protein. The sample has some 350,000 distinct CDR3 sequences, 4.1% seen once. Findings and caveats of the study: From the bulk population, abundant clonotypes could contaminate and appear within FACS-sorted repertoires. Most clones from primary vaccination were detected again post-booster (approximately 97% CD4, about 88% CD8). CD4 and CD8 compartments shared a small share of clonotypes, likely from convergent recombination.

V is TRBV7-3 and J is TRBJ1-1; the D is unclear. The sequencing here drew on PBMCs, taken 5 days after the yellow fever booster vaccination. The sequence was collected from a man aged 18 to 30 who received the YFV17D yellow fever vaccine. CDR3 nucleotide sequence: TGTGCCAGCAGCCCGGACGGGCAAGTTGAAGCTTTCTTT. This sequence encodes CASSPDGQVEAFF.